These 3 T cell receptor beta chains were all obtained from the same sample, sequenced in a study of siplizumab effects on memory and regulatory T cells. Only in-frame clones appear in the TCRdb table, and some are missing; sequencing was by immunoSEQ multiplex PCR. Of some 65,000 clones listed, 75% to 90% were seen once; the top ten hold over 1.5%. Sequenced sample: Tregs sorted from blood. The receptors were gathered from a human donor in good health.

The chain recombines TRBV6-5 with TRBJ2-5; D is possibly TRBD1 or TRBD2 (7 bases each). The CDR3 runs to 15 residues. V lost 2 bases and J lost 5, with 15 bases in between. In germline, CDR1 is MNHEY, CDR2 SVGAGI. CDR3 in DNA: TGTGCCAGCAGTTACAGACAGGGAGCGGGGGAGACCCAGTACTTC. Its protein product is CASSYRQGAGETQYF.

The chain couples TRBV7-6 to TRBJ1-3; D is possibly TRBD1 (5 bases). Trimming cost V 5 bases and J 10 bases, with 24 bases left between them. The CDR3 is 16 amino acids. Germline CDR1 is SGHVS and CDR2 is FNYEAQ. The CDR3 loop is CASSPLAQGRKGTIYF. The CDR3 coding sequence is TGTGCCAGCAGCCCACTAGCCCAGGGCCGGAAAGGGACCATATATTTT.

This rearrangement joins TRBV2 to TRBJ2-5; D remains unclear. Germline CDR1 is SNHLY and CDR2 is FYNNEI. V lost 5 bases, J lost 4 bases, and 5 bases lay in between. The CDR3 runs 11 residues. CDR3 sequence: CASSRGETQYF. In nucleotides, the CDR3 is TGTGCCAGCAGTAGAGGAGAGACCCAGTACTTC.